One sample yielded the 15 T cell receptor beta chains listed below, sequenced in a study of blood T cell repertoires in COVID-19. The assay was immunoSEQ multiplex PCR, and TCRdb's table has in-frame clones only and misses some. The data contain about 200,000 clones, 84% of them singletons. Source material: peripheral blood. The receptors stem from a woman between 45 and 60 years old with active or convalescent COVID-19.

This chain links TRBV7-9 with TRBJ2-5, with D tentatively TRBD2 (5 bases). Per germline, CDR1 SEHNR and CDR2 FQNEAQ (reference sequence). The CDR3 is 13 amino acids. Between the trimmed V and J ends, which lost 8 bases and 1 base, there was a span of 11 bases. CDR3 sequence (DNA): TGTGCCAGCCAGCGGACCTTCCAAGAGACCCAGTACTTC. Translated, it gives CASQRTFQETQYF. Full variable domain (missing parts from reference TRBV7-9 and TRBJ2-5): DTGVSQNPRHKITKRGQNVTFRCDPISEHNRLYWYRQTLGQGPEFLTYFQNEAQLEKSRLLSDRFSAERPKGSFSTLEIQRTEQGDSAMYLCASQRTFQETQYFGPGTRLLVL.

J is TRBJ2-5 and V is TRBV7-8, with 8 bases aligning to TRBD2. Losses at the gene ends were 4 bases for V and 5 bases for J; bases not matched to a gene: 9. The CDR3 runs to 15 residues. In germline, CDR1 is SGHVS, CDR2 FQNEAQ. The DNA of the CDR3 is TGTGCCAGCAGCTCAATGAGCGGGGGAGAGGAGACCCAGTACTTC. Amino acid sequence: CASSSMSGGEETQYF.

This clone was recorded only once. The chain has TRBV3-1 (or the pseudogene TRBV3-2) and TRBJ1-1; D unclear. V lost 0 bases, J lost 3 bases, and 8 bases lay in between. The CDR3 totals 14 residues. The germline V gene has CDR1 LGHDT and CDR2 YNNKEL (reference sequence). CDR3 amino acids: CASSQESVYTEAFF. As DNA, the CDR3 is TGTGCCAGCAGCCAAGAATCCGTATACACTGAAGCTTTCTTT.

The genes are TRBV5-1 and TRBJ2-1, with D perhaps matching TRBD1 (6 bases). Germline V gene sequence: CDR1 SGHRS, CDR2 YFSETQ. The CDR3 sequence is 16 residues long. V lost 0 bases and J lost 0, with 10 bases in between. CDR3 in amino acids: CASSLAGDTSYNEQFF. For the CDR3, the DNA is TGCGCCAGCAGCTTGGCCGGGGACACCTCCTACAATGAGCAGTTCTTC.

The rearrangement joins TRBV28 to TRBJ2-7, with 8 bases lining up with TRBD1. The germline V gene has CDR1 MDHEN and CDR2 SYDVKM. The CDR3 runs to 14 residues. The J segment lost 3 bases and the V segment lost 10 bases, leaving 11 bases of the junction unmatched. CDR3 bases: TGTGCCATCCGCCCCGGGACAGGTTTCTACGAGCAGTACGTC. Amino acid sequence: CAIRPGTGFYEQYV.

In DNA, the CDR3 is TGCAGTGCTATTGAACCGGGACAGGGTAGCACAGATACGCAGTATTTT. It specifies CSAIEPGQGSTDTQYF. The rearrangement uses TRBV20-1 and TRBJ2-3; TRBD1 aligns across 9 bases. Germline lookup yields CDR1 DFQATT and CDR2 SNEGSKA (reference sequence). CDR3 length: 16 residues. V lost 4 bases and J lost 0; bases outside the gene matches: 8.

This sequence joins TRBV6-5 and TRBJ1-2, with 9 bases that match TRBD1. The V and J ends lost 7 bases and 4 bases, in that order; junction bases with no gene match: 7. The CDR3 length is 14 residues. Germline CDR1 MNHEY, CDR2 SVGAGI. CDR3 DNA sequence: TGTGCCAGCAAGAGGACAGGGGAATTCTATGGCTACACCTTC. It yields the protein CASKRTGEFYGYTF.

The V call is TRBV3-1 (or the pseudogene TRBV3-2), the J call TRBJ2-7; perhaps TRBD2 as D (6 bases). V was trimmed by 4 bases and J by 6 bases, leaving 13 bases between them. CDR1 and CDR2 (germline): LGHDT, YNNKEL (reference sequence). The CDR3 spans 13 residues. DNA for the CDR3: TGTGCCAGCAGCCCATGGACCGGGGGCGAGCAGTACGTC. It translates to CASSPWTGGEQYV.

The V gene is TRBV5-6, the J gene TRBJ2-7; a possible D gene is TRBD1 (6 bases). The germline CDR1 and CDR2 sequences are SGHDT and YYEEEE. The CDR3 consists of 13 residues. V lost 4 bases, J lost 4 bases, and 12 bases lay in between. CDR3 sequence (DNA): TGTGCCAGCAGCCCTACAGGGTTGTACGAGCAGTACGTC. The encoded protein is CASSPTGLYEQYV.

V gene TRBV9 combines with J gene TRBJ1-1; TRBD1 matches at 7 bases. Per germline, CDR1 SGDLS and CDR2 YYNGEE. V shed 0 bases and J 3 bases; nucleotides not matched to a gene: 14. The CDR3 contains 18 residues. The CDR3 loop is CASSVGLVRQGGDTEAFF. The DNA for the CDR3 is TGTGCCAGCAGCGTAGGTCTTGTTAGACAGGGCGGCGACACTGAAGCTTTCTTT.

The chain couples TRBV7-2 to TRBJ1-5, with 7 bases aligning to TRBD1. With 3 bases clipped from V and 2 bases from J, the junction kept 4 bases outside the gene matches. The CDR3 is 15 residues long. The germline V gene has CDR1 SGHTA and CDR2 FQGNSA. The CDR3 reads CASSLVTGGNQPQHF. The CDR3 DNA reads TGTGCCAGCAGCTTGGTAACAGGGGGCAATCAGCCCCAGCATTTT.

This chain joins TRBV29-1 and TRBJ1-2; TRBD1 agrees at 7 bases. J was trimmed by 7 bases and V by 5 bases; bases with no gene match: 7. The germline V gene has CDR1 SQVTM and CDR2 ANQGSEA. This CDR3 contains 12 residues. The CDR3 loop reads CSVRTGVRGYTF. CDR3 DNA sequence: TGCAGCGTTCGTACAGGGGTTCGTGGCTACACCTTC.

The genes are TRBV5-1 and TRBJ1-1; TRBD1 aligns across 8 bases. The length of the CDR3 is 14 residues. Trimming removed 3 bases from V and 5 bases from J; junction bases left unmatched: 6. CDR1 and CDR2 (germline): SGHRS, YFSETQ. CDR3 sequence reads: CASSWRTGGTEAFF. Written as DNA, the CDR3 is TGCGCCAGCAGCTGGAGAACAGGGGGGACTGAAGCTTTCTTT.

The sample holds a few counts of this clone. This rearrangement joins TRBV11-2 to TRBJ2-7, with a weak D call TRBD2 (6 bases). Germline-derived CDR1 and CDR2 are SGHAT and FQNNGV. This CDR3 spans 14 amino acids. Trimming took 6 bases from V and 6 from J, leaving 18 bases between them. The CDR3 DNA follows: TGTGCCAGCAGATACGGCGGGGAAGCCAGCGAGCAGTACGTC. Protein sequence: CASRYGGEASEQYV.

The CDR3 is CASSRGQGAYNEQFF. The CDR3 nucleotides read TGCGCCAGCAGCCGTGGACAGGGGGCTTACAATGAGCAGTTCTTC. The V call is TRBV5-1, the J call TRBJ2-1, with 11 bases identical to TRBD1. CDR3 length: 15 amino acids. V shed 4 bases, J shed 4 bases, and the junction held 4 bases outside the gene matches. Germline values: CDR1 SGHRS, CDR2 YFSETQ.